This T cell receptor beta chain is from a study of T cells in Graves' hyperthyroidism and ophthalmopathy (dated by TCRdb to about 2019). In the study overall: Peripheral blood was sampled at the time of initial diagnosis, prior to any treatment. A discovery cohort of about a hundred patients, approximately 45 with Graves' ophthalmopathy and under 60 with stable Graves' hyperthyroidism, was used to find distinguishing TCR V-J signatures. Prospective prediction of ophthalmopathy was tested in an independent validation cohort of 18 to 20 hyperthyroidism patients and roughly 16 patients who later progressed to ophthalmopathy. The approximately 100 discovery patients were randomly split 7:3 into training and test sets. In addition, the study compared T-cell repertoires in thyroid tissue and in blood from roughly 6 Graves' hyperthyroidism patients. After sampling, hyperthyroidism patients received methimazole starting at 30 mg daily, and ophthalmopathy patients received high-dose intravenous methylprednisolone. According to the paper, TCR Vbeta CDR3 sequencing was carried out on about 140 peripheral blood samples, which came from about 45 ophthalmopathy, around 75 hyperthyroidism and some 17 progressor patients.

As for this clonotype: Its recognized antigen is unknown. There are no base qualities to consult, and no much larger clone falls within one base.

Overall study results and their limits: During validation, the model predicted progression to ophthalmopathy a median of about 6.5 months ahead of onset, with approximately 71% sensitivity and about 75% specificity. In cross-validation, a model built on a 13 V-J signature told ophthalmopathy apart from stable hyperthyroidism with approximately 90% sensitivity and around 84% specificity, and in testing the same model reached 80%/75%. No statistical method was used to fix the sample size in advance, and group allocation was not hidden from the investigators. Most expanded thyroid clonotypes (frequency above 0.001) were also found in blood, which suggests that blood repertoires may mirror thyroid immune responses.

Counted from cysteine to phenylalanine, this CDR3 has 13 amino acids. Only the CDR3 region is kept as DNA, spanning 39 bases read in frame from base 1. The germline V gene (reference sequence) sets CDR1 to DFQATT and CDR2 to SNEGSKA. For this chain, trimming is 6 bases at the V end and 5 bases at the J end, and the number of junction bases without a gene match is 6. The TCR beta CDR3 regions were amplified from the RNA transcripts. A first-round RT-PCR of the TCR CDR3 used the HTBI primer set with the Qiagen OneStep RT-PCR kit. Libraries were constructed in a second round of multiplex PCR, after which size selection and purification were performed. Paired-end sequencing of the libraries was performed with 100 bp reads on an Illumina HiSeq2000. The published analysis was carried out like this. SOAPnuke was used to process the raw data, with reads discarded if the reads contained adapters or uncalled bases, had a mean Phred below 15, or lacked an exact constant-primer or identifier match. COPE v1.2.5 was used to merge the high-quality paired reads, and each unique nucleotide sequence was defined as a clonotype. Clonotypes were aligned to IMGT TRBV, TRBD and TRBJ reference segments using MiTCR v1.1. Analysis was restricted to V-J combinations with a frequency above 0.0001, which covered approximately 99% of repertoires. The TCS score was defined as the ratio of F50 (clonal expansion) to E x V (chaos), calculated using BLOSUM62-based TCRdist between CDR3 peptides within each V-J. Welch's t-statistics and random forest reduced approximately 520 V-J features to roughly 13, which were used in a naive Bayes classifier (R e1071). The raw public reads went through TCRdb reprocessing: fastp at Q25, MiXCR clone calling, in-frame beta chains kept. Entries that share a CDR3 protein sequence are merged under the most common genes and DNA. TCRdb, rather than the study authors, made the V and J calls. The sample data list roughly 240,000 distinct CDR3 sequences, and approximately 24% of these were observed just once. About a third of the sample rests with the top ten.

Moderately to severely active disease, a Clinical Activity Score of at least 3, a NOSPECS grade of at least 4, and a duration under 3 months were present in ophthalmopathy patients. The study excluded patients with uncontrolled infections, other autoimmune diseases, pregnancy or lactation. Clinical symptoms, serum thyroxine and TRAb, thyroid ultrasound, and orbital computed tomography formed the basis for the diagnoses. PBMCs were isolated from about 9.1 ml of fresh peripheral blood by Ficoll-Paque density gradient centrifugation. Total RNA was extracted with Trizol reagent, and quality was checked on an Agilent 2100 Bioanalyzer.

The clonotype originates from a woman in her 40s with Graves' ophthalmopathy. The sample comprised blood. The rearrangement combines TRBV20-1 with TRBJ2-7; TRBD1 aligns with 11 central bases. The CDR3 sequence is CSAIPGQGDEQYF. DNA sequence: TGCAGTGCAATACCGGGACAGGGGGACGAGCAGTACTTC.